This T cell receptor beta chain was documented in a study of blood T cell repertoires in COVID-19. Study-level background: T cells, B-cell-depleted T cells, or PBMCs provided the cDNA or gDNA that served as material.

Sequenced by immunoSEQ multiplex PCR; TCRdb stores in-frame clones only, minus some. The table has around 140,000 clones, just over 85% seen once. Germline CDR1 reads MDHEN; CDR2 reads SYDVKM. This CDR3 comprises 14 residues. Trimming pared 6 bases from V and 6 bases from J, leaving 14 bases between. The V call is TRBV28, the J call TRBJ1-4, with D possibly TRBD1 on 5 matching bases. The specimen was peripheral blood. This TCR came from a woman aged 60-70 years with acute or convalescent COVID-19. Here the CDR3 DNA reads TGTGCCAGCAGGATTACGGCAGGGTATGAAAAACTGTTTTTT. Translation gives CASRITAGYEKLFF.